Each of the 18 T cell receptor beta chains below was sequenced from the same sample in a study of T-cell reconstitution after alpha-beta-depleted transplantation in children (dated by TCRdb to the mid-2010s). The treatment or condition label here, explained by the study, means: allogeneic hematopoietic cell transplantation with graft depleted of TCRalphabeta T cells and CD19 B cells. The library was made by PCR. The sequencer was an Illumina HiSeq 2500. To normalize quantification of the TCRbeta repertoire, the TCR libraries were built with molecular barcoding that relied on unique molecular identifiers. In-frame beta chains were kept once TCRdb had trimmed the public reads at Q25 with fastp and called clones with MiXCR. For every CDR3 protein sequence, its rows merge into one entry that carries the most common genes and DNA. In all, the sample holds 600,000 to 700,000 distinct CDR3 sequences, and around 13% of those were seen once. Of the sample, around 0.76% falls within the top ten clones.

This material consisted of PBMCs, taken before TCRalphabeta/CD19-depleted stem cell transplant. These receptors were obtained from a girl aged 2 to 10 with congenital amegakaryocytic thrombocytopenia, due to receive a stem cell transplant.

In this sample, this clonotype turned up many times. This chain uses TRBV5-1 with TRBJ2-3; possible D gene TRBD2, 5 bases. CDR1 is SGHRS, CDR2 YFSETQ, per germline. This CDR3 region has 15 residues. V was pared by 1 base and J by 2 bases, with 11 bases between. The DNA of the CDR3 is TGCGCCAGCAGCTTGTGGTCGGGAAACACAGATACGCAGTATTTT. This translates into CASSLWSGNTDTQYF.

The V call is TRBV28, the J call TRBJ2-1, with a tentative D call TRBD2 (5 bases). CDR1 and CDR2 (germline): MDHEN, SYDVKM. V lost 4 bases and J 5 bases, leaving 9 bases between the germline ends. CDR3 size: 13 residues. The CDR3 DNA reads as TGTGCCAGCAGTTCGGGGAACCACAATGAGCAGTTCTTC. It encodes CASSSGNHNEQFF. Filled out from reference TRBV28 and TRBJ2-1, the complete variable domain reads DVKVTQSSRYLVKRTGEKVFLECVQDMDHENMFWYRQDPGLGLRLIYFSYDVKMKEKGDIPEGYSVSREKKERFSLILESASTNQTSMYLCASSSGNHNEQFFGPGTRLTVL.

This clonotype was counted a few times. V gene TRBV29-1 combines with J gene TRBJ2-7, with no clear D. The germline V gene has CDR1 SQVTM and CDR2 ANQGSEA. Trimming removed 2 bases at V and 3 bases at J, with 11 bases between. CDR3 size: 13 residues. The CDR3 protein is CSVELRMGYEQYF. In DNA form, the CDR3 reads TGCAGCGTTGAATTGCGGATGGGCTACGAGCAGTACTTC.

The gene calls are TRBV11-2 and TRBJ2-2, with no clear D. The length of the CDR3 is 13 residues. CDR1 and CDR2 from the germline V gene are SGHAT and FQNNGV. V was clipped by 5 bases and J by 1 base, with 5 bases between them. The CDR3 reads CASSTVNTGELFF. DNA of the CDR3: TGTGCCAGCAGCACCGTGAACACCGGGGAGCTGTTTTTT.

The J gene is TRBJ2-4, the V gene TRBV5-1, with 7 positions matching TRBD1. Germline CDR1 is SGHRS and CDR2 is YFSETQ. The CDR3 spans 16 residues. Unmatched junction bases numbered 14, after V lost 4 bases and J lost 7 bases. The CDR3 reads CASSESQGVGYNIQYF. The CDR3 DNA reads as TGCGCCAGCAGCGAAAGTCAGGGGGTTGGCTATAACATTCAGTACTTC.

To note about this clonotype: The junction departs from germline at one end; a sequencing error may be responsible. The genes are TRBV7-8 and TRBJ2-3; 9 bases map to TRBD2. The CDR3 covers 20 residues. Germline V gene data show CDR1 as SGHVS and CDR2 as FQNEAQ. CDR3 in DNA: TGTGCCAGCAGCTTAGCCCTAGCGGGGAGGACCCAGGAGAGAACAGCTACGCAGTATTTT. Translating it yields CASSLALAGRTQERTATQYF.

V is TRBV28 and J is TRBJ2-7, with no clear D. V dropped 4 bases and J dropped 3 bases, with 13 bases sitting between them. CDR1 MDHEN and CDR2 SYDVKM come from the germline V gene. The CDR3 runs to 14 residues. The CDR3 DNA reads TGTGCCAGCAGTTCCCGGACGGAACTCTACGAGCAGTACTTC. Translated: CASSSRTELYEQYF.

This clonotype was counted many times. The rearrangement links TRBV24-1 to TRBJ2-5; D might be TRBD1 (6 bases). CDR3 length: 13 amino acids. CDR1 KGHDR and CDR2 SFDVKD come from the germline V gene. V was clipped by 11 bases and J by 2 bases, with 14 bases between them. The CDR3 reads CAIEGGRQETQYF. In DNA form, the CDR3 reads TGTGCCATCGAAGGGGGTAGACAAGAGACCCAGTACTTC.

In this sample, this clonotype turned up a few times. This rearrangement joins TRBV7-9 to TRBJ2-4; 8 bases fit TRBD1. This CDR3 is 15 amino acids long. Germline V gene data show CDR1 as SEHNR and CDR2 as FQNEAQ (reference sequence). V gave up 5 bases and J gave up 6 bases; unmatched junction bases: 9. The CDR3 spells CASSSFGTGINIQYF. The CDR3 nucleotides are TGTGCCAGCAGCAGCTTCGGGACAGGAATAAACATTCAGTACTTC.

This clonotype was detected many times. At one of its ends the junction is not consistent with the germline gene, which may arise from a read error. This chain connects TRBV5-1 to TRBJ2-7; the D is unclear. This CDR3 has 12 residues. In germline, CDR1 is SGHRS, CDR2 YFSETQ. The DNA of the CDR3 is TGTGCCAGCAGCTTAGTGGGTTACGAGCAGTACTTC. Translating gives CASSLVGYEQYF.

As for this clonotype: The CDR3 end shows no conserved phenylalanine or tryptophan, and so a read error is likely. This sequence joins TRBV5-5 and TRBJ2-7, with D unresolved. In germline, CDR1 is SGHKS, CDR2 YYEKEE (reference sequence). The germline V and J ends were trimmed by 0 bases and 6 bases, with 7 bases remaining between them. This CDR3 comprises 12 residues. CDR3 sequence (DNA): TGTGCCAGCAGCTTGGTAAGGGCCGAGCAGTACTCC. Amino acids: CASSLVRAEQYS.

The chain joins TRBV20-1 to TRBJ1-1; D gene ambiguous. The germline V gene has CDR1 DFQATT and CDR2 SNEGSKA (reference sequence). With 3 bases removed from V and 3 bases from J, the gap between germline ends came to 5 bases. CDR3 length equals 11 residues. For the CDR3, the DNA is TGCAGTGCTAGGTCCGACACTGAAGCTTTCTTT. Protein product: CSARSDTEAFF.

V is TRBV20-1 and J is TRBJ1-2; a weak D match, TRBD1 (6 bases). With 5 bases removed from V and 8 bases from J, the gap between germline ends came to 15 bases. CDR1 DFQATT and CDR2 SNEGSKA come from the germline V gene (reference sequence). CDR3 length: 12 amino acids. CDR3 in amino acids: CSAETGFWGYTF. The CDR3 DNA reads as TGCAGTGCTGAAACAGGGTTCTGGGGCTACACCTTC.

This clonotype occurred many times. Written as DNA, the CDR3 is TGCAGTGCTAGAGGGGGGTCGGGTTACACTGAAGCTTTCTTT. This gives the protein CSARGGSGYTEAFF. V gene TRBV20-1 combines with J gene TRBJ1-1; D perhaps matches TRBD1 (5 bases). Trimming stripped 1 base from V and 3 bases from J, with 12 bases between. Germline V gene data show CDR1 as DFQATT and CDR2 as SNEGSKA (reference sequence). This CDR3 spans 14 amino acids.

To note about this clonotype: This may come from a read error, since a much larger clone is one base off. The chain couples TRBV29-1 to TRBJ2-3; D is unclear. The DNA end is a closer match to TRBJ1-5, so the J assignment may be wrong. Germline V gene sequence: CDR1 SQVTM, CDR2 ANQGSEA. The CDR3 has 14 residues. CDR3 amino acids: CSVDGDSATDTQHF. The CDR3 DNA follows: TGCAGCGTTGATGGGGATAGCGCCACAGATACGCAGCATTTT.

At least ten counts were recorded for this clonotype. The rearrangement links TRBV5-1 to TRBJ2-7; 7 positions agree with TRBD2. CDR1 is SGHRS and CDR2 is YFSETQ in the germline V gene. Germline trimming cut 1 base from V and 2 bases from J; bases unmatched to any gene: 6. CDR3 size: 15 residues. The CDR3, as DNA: TGCGCCAGCAGCTTGTTGCTAGCGGAGCCCTACGAGCAGTACTTC. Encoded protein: CASSLLLAEPYEQYF.

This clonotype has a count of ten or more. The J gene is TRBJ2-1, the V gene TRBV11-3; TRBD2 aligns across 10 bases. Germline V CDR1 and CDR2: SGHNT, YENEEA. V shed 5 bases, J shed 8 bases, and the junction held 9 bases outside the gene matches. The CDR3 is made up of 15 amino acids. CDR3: CASSPRLAGEDEQFF. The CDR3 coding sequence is TGTGCCAGCAGCCCCAGACTAGCGGGCGAGGATGAGCAGTTCTTC.

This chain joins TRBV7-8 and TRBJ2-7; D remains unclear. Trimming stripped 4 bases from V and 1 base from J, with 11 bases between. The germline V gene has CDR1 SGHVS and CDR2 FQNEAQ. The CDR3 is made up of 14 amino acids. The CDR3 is CASSSVHPSYEQYF. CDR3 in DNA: TGTGCCAGCAGCTCGGTCCATCCTTCCTACGAGCAGTACTTC.